Listed below are T cell receptor beta chains from one sample, sequenced in a study of Ad26.COV2.S vaccination and SARS-CoV-2 variants. Assay used: immunoSEQ multiplex PCR; TCRdb lists only in-frame clones, some missing. Altogether around 450,000 clones are present, 90% being singletons, with the ten largest covering roughly 4%. The starting material was peripheral blood, obtained in a trial of Ad26.COV2.S vaccine versus placebo. The source of these receptors is a person between 18 and 65 years old who received the Ad26.COV2.S COVID-19 vaccine or a placebo. CDR3s include the opening cysteine and the closing phenylalanine or tryptophan.

V | CDR3
TRBV12-3/TRBV12-4 | CASTDGLNYGYTF
TRBV28 | CASSFPIWDNSGNSTDTQYF
TRBV28 | CASSPPMTYSGANVLTF
TRBV18 | CASSPEFTYSNQPQHF
TRBV2 | CASSGGQAWDQPQHF
TRBV19 | CASSIGLAGIDEQYF
TRBV13 | CASSLARGGYYGYTF
TRBV2 | CASSDRGHNQPQHF
TRBV3-1/TRBV3-2 | CASSVLTSGDTDTQYF
TRBV7-6 | CASSLATAPVQETQYF
TRBV9 | CASSVAHSGANVLTF
TRBV3-1/TRBV3-2 | CASSQDLGETQYF
TRBV3-1/TRBV3-2 | CASSPPAGRYGYTF
TRBV12-3/TRBV12-4 | CASSLFGNTEAFF